This entry lists 2 T cell receptor beta chains sequenced from one sample in a study of EBV T-cell therapy then PD-1 blockade in nasopharyngeal carcinoma. These receptors have no identified antigens. Produced via immunoSEQ multiplex PCR; TCRdb's table is partial and in-frame only. The sample records tens of thousands of clones, about 79% being singletons. Noted treatment: AdE1-LMPpoly-expanded autologous EBV-specific T-cell therapy followed by anti-PD-1 nivolumab. Specimen: CD8+ T cells from blood, collected at day -245 from a patient whose treatment included autologous EBV-specific T cells and nivolumab. The receptor source for this set is a man aged 35 to 55 with nasopharyngeal carcinoma.

By share, this clone ranks as medium-sized. The rearrangement joins TRBV5-6 to TRBJ1-2; D gene uncertain. The ends were cut back, 2 bases at V and 1 base at J, with 9 bases in the middle. Germline CDR1 and CDR2: SGHDT and YYEEEE. The CDR3 runs to 14 residues. This CDR3 reads CASSFRGSNYGYTF. The CDR3 bases are TGTGCCAGCAGCTTTCGTGGTAGTAACTATGGCTACACCTTC.

This chain connects TRBV6-4 to TRBJ1-1, with D uncertain. The CDR3 loop spans 13 amino acids. Trimming stripped 3 bases from V and 1 base from J, with 6 bases between. CDR1 and CDR2 from the germline V gene are MRHNA and SNTAGT. CDR3 amino acids: CASSDSRNTEAFF. The CDR3, as DNA: TGTGCCAGCAGTGATAGTAGGAACACTGAAGCTTTCTTT.